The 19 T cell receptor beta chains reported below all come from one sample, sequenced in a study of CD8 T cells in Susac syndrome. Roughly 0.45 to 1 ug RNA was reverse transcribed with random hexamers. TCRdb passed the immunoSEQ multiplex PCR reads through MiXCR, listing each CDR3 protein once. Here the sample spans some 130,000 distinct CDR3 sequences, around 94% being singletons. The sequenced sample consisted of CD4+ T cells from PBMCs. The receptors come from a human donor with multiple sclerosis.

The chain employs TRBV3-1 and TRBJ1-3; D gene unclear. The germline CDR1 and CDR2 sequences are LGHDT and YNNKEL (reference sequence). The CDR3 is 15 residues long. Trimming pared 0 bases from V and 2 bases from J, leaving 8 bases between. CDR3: CASSQDRPPGNTIYF. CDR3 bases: TGTGCCAGCAGCCAAGATCGCCCGCCTGGAAACACCATATATTTT.

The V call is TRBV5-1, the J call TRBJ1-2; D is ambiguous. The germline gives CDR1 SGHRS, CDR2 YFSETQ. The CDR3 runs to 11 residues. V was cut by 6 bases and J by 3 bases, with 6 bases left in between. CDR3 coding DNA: TGCGCCAGCACTGGTGACTATGGCTACACCTTC. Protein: CASTGDYGYTF. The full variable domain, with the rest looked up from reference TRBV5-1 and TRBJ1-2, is KAGVTQTPRYLIKTRGQQVTLSCSPISGHRSVSWYQQTPGQGLQFLFEYFSETQRNKGNFPGRFSGRQFSNSRSEMNVSTLELGDSALYLCASTGDYGYTFGSGTRLTVV.

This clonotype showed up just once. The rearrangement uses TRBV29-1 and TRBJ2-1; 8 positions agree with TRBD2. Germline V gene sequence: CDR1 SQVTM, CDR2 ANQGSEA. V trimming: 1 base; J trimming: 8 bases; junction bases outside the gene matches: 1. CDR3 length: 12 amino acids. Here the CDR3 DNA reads TGCAGCGTTGAAGTTAGCGGGGATGAGCAGTTCTTC. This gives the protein CSVEVSGDEQFF.

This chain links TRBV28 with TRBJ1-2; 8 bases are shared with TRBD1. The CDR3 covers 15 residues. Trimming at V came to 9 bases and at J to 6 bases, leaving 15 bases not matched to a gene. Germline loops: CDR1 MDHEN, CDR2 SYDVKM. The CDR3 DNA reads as TGTGCCAGTCGGGGAGGGACAGGTCGCGGAGATGGCTACACCTTC. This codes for CASRGGTGRGDGYTF.

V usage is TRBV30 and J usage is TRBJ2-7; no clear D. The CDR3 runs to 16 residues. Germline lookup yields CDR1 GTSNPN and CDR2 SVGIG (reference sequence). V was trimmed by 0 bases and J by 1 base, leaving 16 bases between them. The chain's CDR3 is CAWSVPGFRPSYEQYF. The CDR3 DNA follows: TGTGCCTGGAGTGTACCTGGATTTCGCCCATCCTACGAGCAGTACTTC.

CDR3 region: CASSFSSNEKLFF. Here the CDR3 DNA reads TGCGCCAGCAGCTTCTCGTCTAATGAAAAACTGTTTTTT. This chain uses TRBV5-1 with TRBJ1-4; D remains unclear. V was pared by 2 bases and J by 3 bases, with 5 bases between. CDR3 size: 13 residues. Germline CDR1 is SGHRS and CDR2 is YFSETQ.

This chain's CDR3 is CSAQAWGSGNTIYF. DNA for the CDR3: TGCAGTGCCCAGGCGTGGGGCTCTGGAAACACCATATATTTT. The chain is built from TRBV20-1 and TRBJ1-3; D is ambiguous. Germline V gene lookup returns CDR1 DFQATT and CDR2 SNEGSKA (reference sequence). V was trimmed by 6 bases and J by 0 bases, leaving 12 bases between them. The CDR3 extends over 14 amino acids.

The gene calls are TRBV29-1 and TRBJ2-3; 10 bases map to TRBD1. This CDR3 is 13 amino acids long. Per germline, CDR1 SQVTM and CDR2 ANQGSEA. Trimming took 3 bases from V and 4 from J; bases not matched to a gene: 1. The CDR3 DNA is TGCAGCGTTGAGGACAGGGGGGCAGATACGCAGTATTTT. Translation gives CSVEDRGADTQYF.

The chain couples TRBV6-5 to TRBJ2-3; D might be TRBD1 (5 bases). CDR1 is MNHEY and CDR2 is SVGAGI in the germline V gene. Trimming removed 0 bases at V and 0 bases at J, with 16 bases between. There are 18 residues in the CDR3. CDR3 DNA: TGTGCCAGCAGTTACTCGACAGTCCGGGCTACTAGCACAGATACGCAGTATTTT. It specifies CASSYSTVRATSTDTQYF.

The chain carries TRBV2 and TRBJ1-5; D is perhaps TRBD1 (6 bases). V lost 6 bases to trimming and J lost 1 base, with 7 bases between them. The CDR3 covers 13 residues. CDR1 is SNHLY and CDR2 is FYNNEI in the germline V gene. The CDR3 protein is CASRDRSNQPQHF. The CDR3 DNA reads TGTGCCAGCAGGGACAGAAGCAATCAGCCCCAGCATTTT.

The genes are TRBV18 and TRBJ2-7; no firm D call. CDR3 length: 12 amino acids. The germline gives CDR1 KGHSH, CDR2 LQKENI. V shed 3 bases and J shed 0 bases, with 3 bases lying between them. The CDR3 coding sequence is TGTGCCAGCTCACCCAACTCCTACGAGCAGTACTTC. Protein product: CASSPNSYEQYF.

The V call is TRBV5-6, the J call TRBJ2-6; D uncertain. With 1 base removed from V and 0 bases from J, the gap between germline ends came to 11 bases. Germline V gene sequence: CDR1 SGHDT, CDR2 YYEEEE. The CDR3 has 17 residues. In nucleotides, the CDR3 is TGTGCCAGCAGCTTGTCAGGATCCAACTCTGGGGCCAACGTCCTGACTTTC. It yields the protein CASSLSGSNSGANVLTF.

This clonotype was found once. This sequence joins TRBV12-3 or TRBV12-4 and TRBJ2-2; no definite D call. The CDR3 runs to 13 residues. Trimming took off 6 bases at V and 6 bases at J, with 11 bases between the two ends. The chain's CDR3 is CASRLPGPGELFF. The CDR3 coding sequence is TGTGCCAGCAGACTACCGGGCCCCGGGGAGCTGTTTTTT.

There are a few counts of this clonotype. The DNA of the CDR3 is TGTGCCAGCAGTTTGACAGGGAGCAATCAGCCCCAGCATTTT. This sequence encodes CASSLTGSNQPQHF. The V call is TRBV27, the J call TRBJ1-5, with TRBD1 matching over 7 bases. CDR1 is MNHEY, CDR2 SMNVEV, per germline (reference sequence). The CDR3 sequence is 14 residues long. V shed 3 bases, J shed 1 base, and the junction held 0 bases outside the gene matches.

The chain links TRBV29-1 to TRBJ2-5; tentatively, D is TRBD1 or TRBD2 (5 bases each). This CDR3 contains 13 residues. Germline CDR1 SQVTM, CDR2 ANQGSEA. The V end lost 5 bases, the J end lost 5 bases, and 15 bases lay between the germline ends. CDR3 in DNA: TGCAGCGTTTTCCCAGGGAGCCGGGAGACCCAGTACTTC. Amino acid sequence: CSVFPGSRETQYF.

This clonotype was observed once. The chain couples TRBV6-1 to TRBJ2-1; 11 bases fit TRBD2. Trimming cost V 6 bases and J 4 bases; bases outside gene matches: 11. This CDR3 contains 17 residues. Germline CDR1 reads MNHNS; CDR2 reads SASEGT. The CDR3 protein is CASSPWLAGGQYNEQFF. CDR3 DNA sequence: TGTGCCAGCAGCCCCTGGCTAGCGGGAGGCCAGTACAATGAGCAGTTCTTC.

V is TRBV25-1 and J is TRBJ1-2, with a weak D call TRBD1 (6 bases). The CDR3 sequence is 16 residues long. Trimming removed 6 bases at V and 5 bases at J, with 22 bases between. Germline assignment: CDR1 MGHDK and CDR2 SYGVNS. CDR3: CASSSVGGQGGYGYTF. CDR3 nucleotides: TGTGCCAGCAGCTCTGTTGGGGGCCAGGGCGGGTATGGCTACACCTTC.

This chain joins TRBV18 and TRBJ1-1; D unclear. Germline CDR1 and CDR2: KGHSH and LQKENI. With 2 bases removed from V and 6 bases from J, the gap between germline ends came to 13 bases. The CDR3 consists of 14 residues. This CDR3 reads CASSPIRDIAEAFF. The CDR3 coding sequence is TGTGCCAGCTCACCAATAAGGGATATCGCTGAAGCTTTCTTT.

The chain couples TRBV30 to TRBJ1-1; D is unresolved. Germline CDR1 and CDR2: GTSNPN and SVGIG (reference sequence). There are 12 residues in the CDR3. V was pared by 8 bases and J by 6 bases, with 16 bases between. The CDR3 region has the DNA TGTGCCCTAAGCGGAGGAGGGCCTGAAGCTTTCTTT. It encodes CALSGGGPEAFF.